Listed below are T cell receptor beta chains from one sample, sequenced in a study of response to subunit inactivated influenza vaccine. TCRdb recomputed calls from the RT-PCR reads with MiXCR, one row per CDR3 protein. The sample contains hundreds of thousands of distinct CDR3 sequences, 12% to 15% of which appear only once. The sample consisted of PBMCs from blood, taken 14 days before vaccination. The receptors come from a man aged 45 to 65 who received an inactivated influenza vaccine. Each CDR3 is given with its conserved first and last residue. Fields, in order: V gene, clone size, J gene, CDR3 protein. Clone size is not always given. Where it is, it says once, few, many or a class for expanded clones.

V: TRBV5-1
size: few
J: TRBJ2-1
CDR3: CASSFRAPSSYNEQFF

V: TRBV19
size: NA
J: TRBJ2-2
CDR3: CASSIPPVAPTLAGELFF

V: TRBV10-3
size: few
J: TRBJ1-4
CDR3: CAISRDSYEKLFF

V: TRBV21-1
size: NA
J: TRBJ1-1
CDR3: CASSETGHMNTEAFF

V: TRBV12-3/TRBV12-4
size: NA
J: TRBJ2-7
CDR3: CASSLDWSYEQYF

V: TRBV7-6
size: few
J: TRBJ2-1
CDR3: CASSLETQGNEQFF

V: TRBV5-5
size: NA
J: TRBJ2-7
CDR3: CASSLFPRSGSFDEQYF

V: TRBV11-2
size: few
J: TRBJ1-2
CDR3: CASSEEGQGHGYTF

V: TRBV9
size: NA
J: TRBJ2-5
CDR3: CASSARGLAGETQYF

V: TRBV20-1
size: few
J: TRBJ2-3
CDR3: CSAGEGGSVADTQYF

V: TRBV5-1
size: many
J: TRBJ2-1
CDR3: CASSLELAANNEQFF

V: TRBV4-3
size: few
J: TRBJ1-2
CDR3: CASSQEHPGGRTYGYTF

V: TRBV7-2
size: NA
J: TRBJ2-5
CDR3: CASSSPAGARKETQYF

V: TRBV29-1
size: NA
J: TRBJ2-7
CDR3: CSVGGTGEQYF

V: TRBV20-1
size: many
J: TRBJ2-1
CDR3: CSARRVNGFTNEQFF

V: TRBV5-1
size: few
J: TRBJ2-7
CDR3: CASSRGAGSGEQYF

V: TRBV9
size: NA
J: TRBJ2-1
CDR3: CASSVGTSDYNEQFF

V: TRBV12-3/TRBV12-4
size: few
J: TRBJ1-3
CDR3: CASSLRYSGNTIYF

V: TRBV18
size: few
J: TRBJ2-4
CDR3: CASSPPSKPLAKNIQYF

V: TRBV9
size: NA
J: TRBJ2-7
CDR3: CASSVGGLAGSYEQYF

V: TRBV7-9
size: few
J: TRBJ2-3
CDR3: CASSLTEGPTDTQYF

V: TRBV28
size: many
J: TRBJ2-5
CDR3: CASSFSLGTGGETQYF

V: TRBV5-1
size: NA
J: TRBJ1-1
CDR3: CASSRTTGALMNTEAFF

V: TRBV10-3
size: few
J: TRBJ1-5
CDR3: CAISESTGTNQPQHF

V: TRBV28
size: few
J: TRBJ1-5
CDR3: CASSPPDRGYSNQPQHF

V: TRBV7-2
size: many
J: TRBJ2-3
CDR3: CASSSLKDTQYF

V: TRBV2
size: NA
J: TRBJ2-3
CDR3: CASSAISSTDTQYF

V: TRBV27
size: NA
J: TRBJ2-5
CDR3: CASSLFGTRRETQYF

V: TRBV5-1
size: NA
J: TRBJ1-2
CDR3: CASSPTGPNYGYTF

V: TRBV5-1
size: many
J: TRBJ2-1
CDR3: CASSFSRSSYNEQFF

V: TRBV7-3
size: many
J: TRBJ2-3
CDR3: CASSLTRLAGADTQYF

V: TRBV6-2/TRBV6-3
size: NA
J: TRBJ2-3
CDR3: CASSYSMSLAGGDTQYF

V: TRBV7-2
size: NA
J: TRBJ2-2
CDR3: CASSATSGSGTGELFF

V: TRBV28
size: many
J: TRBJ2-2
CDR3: CASRNSLGYGELFF

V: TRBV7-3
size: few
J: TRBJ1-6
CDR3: CASSLTSTDNSPLHF

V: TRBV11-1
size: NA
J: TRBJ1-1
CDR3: CASSLVNVWGRGGTEAFF

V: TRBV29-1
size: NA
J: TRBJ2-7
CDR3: CSVNLGSYEQYF

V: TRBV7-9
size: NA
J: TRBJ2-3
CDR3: CASSLDHGIPSTDTQYF

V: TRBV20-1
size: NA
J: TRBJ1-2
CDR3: CSATGQYGYTF

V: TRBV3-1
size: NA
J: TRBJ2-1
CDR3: CASSLTVPPGDEQFF

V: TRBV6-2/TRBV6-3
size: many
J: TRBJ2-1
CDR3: CASSYGGRASGAHNEQFF

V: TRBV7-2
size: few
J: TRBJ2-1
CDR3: CASSLGLRDEQFF

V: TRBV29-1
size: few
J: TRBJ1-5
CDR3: CSVGGTDVNQPQHF

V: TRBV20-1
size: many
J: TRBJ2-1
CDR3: CSARSPSSGRQGEQFF

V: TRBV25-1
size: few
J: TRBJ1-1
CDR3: CASSGEVNTEAFF

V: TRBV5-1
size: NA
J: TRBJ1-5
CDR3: CASSLAGAAEEPQHF

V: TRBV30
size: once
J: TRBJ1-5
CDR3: CAWSRGRGQPQHF